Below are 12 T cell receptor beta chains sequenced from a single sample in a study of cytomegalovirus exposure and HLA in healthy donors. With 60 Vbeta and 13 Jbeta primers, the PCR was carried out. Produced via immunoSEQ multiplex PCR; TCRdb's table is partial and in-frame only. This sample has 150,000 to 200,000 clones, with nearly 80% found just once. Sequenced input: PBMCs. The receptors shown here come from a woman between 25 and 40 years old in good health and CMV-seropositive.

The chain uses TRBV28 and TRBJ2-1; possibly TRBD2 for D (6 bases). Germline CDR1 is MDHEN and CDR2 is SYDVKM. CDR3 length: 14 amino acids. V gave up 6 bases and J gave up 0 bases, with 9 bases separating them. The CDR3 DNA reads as TGTGCCAGCAGCCTTAGCGGCTCCTACAATGAGCAGTTCTTC. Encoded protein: CASSLSGSYNEQFF.

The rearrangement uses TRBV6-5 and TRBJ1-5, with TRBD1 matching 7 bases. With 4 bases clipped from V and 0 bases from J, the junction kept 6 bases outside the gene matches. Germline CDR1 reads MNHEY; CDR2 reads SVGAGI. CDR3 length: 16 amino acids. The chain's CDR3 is CASSLRGGYSNQPQHF. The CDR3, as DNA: TGTGCCAGCAGTTTGAGAGGGGGCTATAGCAATCAGCCCCAGCATTTT.

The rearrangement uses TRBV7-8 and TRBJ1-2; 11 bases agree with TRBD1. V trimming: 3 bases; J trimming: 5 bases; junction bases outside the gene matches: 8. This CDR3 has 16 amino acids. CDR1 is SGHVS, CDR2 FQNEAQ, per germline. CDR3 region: CASSLDRGREDYGYTF. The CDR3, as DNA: TGTGCCAGCAGCTTGGACAGGGGGCGCGAAGATTATGGCTACACCTTC.

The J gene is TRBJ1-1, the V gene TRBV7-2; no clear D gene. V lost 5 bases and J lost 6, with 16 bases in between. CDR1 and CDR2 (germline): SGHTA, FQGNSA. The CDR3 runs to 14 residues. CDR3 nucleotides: TGTGCCAGCAGCCCCCAAGTTATTGCGGCTGAAGCTTTCTTT. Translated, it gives CASSPQVIAAEAFF.

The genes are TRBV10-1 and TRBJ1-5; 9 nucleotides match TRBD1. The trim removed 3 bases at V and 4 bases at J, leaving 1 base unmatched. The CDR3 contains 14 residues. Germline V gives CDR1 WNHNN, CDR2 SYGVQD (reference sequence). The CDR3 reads CASSDGQGNQPQHF. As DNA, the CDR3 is TGCGCCAGCAGTGATGGACAGGGGAATCAGCCCCAGCATTTT.

CDR3 nucleotides: TGTGCCAGCAGCTTGGGCGGCAGCCACACTGAAGCTTTCTTT. Amino acids: CASSLGGSHTEAFF. V gene TRBV5-6 combines with J gene TRBJ1-1, with D uncertain. The CDR3 consists of 14 residues. The germline V and J ends were trimmed by 0 bases and 3 bases, with 9 bases remaining between them. From germline, CDR1 is SGHDT and CDR2 YYEEEE.

The DNA of the CDR3 is TGCAGCGTTAACCGGGGGGGGCAAGAGACCCAGTACTTC. It yields the protein CSVNRGGQETQYF. The rearrangement uses TRBV29-1 and TRBJ2-5; 8 bases agree with TRBD2. After removal of 5 bases from V and 2 bases from J, the junction contained 4 bases not matched to a gene. This CDR3 is 13 amino acids long. Germline CDR1 reads SQVTM; CDR2 reads ANQGSEA. The full variable domain, its missing parts supplied by reference TRBV29-1 and TRBJ2-5, is SAVISQKPSRDICQRGTSLTIQCQVDSQVTMMFWYRQQPGQSLTLIATANQGSEATYESGFVIDKFPISRPNLTFSTLTVSNMSPEDSSIYLCSVNRGGQETQYFGPGTRLLVL.

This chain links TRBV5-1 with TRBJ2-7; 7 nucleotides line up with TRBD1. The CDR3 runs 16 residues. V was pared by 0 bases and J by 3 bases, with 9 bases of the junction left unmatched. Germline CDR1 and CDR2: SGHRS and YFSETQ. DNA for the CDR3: TGCGCCAGCAGCTTGGTAGGGACAGTTCTCCTCTACGAGCAGTACTTC. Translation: CASSLVGTVLLYEQYF.

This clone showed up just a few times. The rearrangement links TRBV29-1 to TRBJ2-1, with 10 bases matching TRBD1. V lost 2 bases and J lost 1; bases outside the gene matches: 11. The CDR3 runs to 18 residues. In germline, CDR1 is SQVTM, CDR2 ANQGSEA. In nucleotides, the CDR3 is TGCAGCGTTGAACGGGGGACAGGGGCTTTCGGATCCTACAATGAGCAGTTCTTC. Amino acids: CSVERGTGAFGSYNEQFF.

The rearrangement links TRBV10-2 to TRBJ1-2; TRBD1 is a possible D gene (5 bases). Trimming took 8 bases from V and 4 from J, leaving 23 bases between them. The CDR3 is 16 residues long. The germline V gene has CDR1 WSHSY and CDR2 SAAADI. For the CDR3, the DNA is TGCGCCAGCTTTGGAAACGGCGGACCGGGGGGCTATGGCTACACCTTC. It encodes CASFGNGGPGGYGYTF.

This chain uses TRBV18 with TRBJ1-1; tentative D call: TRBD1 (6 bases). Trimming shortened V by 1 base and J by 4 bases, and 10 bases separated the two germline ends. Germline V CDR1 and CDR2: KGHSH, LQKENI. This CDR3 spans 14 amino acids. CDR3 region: CASSPQQGSTEAFF. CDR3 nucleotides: TGTGCCAGCTCACCACAACAGGGTAGCACTGAAGCTTTCTTT.

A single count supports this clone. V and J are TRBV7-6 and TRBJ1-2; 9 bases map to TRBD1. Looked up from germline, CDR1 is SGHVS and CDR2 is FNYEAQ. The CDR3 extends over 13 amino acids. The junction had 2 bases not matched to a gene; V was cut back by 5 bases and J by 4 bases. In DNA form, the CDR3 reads TGTGCCAGCAGCCAGGGACAGGGCTATGGCTACACCTTC. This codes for CASSQGQGYGYTF.